Listed below are T cell receptor beta chains from one sample, sequenced in a study of cytotoxic CD8 clonotypes in ibrutinib-treated CLL. The method was immunoSEQ multiplex PCR; TCRdb's version includes in-frame clones alone and lacks a portion of them. Of about 140,000 clones in the sample, approximately 80% were seen once. The sequencing here drew on PBMCs, taken after 12 months of ibrutinib treatment. The receptors shown here come from a human donor with chronic lymphocytic leukemia. Both conserved end residues are part of each CDR3. Each record gives: D gene, J gene, V gene, clone size, CDR3 protein, CDR3 DNA. The D gene is left open where the match is weak. A clone size is listed for some rows: how often the clone was seen (once, few, many), or a class if it is expanded.

>NA|TRBJ1-5|TRBV9|NA
CASSVGGLWTQPQHF
TGTGCCAGCAGCGTAGGGGGGCTATGGACCCAGCCCCAGCATTTT
>NA|TRBJ1-4|TRBV7-2|NA
CASSLGPESNEKLFF
TGTGCCAGCAGCTTAGGCCCGGAAAGTAATGAAAAACTGTTTTTT
>NA|TRBJ1-1|TRBV7-8|few
CASSVTGARREAFF
TGTGCCAGCAGCGTAACAGGAGCCCGACGCGAAGCTTTCTTT
>TRBD1|TRBJ1-5|TRBV5-5|NA
CASSLVGTGSSNQPQHF
TGTGCCAGCAGCTTGGTTGGGACAGGTTCAAGCAATCAGCCCCAGCATTTT
>TRBD2|TRBJ2-7|TRBV6-5|NA
CASSYGGGGAYEQYF
TGTGCCAGCAGTTACGGCGGCGGGGGGGCCTACGAGCAGTACTTC
>TRBD1|TRBJ1-5|TRBV27|NA
CASSQDRGEQPQHF
TGTGCCAGCAGCCAGGACAGGGGCGAGCAGCCCCAGCATTTT
>NA|TRBJ1-5|TRBV2|NA
CASKRAALSNQPQHF
TGTGCCAGCAAAAGGGCGGCTTTAAGCAATCAGCCCCAGCATTTT
>TRBD2|TRBJ2-3|TRBV27|NA
CASRSSGVSTDTQYF
TGTGCCAGCAGGAGTAGCGGGGTTAGCACAGATACGCAGTATTTT
>NA|TRBJ2-3|TRBV9|once
CASSVGAAGGTDTQYF
TGTGCCAGCAGCGTTGGGGCGGCAGGGGGCACAGATACGCAGTATTTT
>NA|TRBJ2-7|TRBV7-9|NA
CASSLAAHSYEQYF
TGTGCCAGCAGCTTAGCCGCCCACTCCTACGAGCAGTACTTC
>NA|TRBJ1-5|TRBV6-5|NA
CASSTGGGQPQHF
TGTGCCAGCTCCACAGGCGGGGGTCAGCCCCAGCATTTT
>NA|TRBJ1-1|TRBV27|NA
CASSLSRLNTEAFF
TGTGCCAGCAGTTTATCCAGGCTGAACACTGAAGCTTTCTTT
>TRBD2|TRBJ2-5|TRBV6-5|NA
CASSYSVGEGETQYF
TGTGCCAGCAGTTACTCCGTGGGGGAGGGAGAGACCCAGTACTTC
>TRBD2|TRBJ2-7|TRBV27|NA
CASSPGRVWTYEQYF
TGTGCCAGCAGCCCTGGGAGGGTTTGGACCTACGAGCAGTACTTC
>TRBD2|TRBJ2-1|TRBV4-2|NA
CASSQDGLAGGGNEQFF
TGTGCCAGCAGCCAAGACGGACTAGCGGGGGGAGGAAATGAGCAGTTCTTC
>NA|TRBJ2-1|TRBV28|NA
CASSFGSSYNEQFF
TGTGCCAGCAGTTTTGGGAGCTCCTACAATGAGCAGTTCTTC
>TRBD2|TRBJ2-7|TRBV7-2|once
CASSILAGGSDYEQYF
TGTGCCAGCAGCATTCTAGCGGGAGGTAGTGACTACGAGCAGTACTTC
>NA|TRBJ1-1|TRBV5-1|few
CASSLAGGNTEAFF
TGCGCCAGCAGCTTGGCGGGGGGAAACACTGAAGCTTTCTTT
>TRBD2|TRBJ2-3|TRBV14|NA
CASSQTSGSTDTQYF
TGTGCCAGCAGCCAGACTAGCGGGAGCACAGATACGCAGTATTTT
>NA|TRBJ2-7|TRBV19|once
CASSSTGNSYEQYF
TGTGCCAGTAGTTCGACAGGAAACTCCTACGAGCAGTACTTC
>TRBD1|TRBJ1-2|TRBV15|NA
CATSRDRSSSYGYTF
TGTGCCACCAGCAGGGACAGGAGTTCTAGCTATGGCTACACCTTC
>TRBD1|TRBJ1-1|TRBV19|NA
CASTLDRMNTEAFF
TGTGCCAGTACCCTGGACAGGATGAACACTGAAGCTTTCTTT
>NA|TRBJ1-1|TRBV5-1|once
CASSAQGPNTEAFF
TGCGCCAGCAGCGCACAGGGCCCGAACACTGAAGCTTTCTTT
>NA|TRBJ1-1|TRBV2|NA
CASQGYSLNTEAFF
TGTGCCAGCCAGGGCTACAGCTTAAACACTGAAGCTTTCTTT
>NA|TRBJ1-5|TRBV19|NA
CASSWDKDQPQHF
TGTGCCAGTAGTTGGGACAAGGATCAGCCCCAGCATTTT
>NA|TRBJ2-2|TRBV10-3|NA
CAIGLTPNTGELFF
TGTGCCATCGGGCTGACTCCGAACACCGGGGAGCTGTTTTTT
>NA|TRBJ2-2|TRBV12-5|NA
CASGPADRTGELFF
TGTGCTAGTGGACCGGCTGACAGGACCGGGGAGCTGTTTTTT
>TRBD1|TRBJ2-3|TRBV5-6|NA
CASSRLRTGMADTQYF
TGTGCCAGCAGCCGACTCCGGACAGGGATGGCAGATACGCAGTATTTT
>TRBD1|TRBJ2-3|TRBV2|NA
CASSVTGGSDTQYF
TGTGCCAGCAGTGTGACAGGGGGCTCAGATACGCAGTATTTT
>NA|TRBJ1-1|TRBV7-9|NA
CASSPGPTEAFF
TGTGCCAGCAGCCCCGGCCCCACTGAAGCTTTCTTT
>NA|TRBJ1-5|TRBV27|NA
CASSYRSFEPQHF
TGTGCCAGCAGCTACAGGAGTTTCGAGCCCCAGCATTTT
>NA|TRBJ1-2|TRBV30|NA
CAWRALYSGYTF
TGTGCCTGGAGAGCCTTATACTCCGGCTACACCTTC
>NA|TRBJ2-2|TRBV27|NA
CASSDWNTGELFF
TGTGCCAGCAGTGATTGGAACACCGGGGAGCTGTTTTTT
>NA|TRBJ1-5|TRBV7-2|NA
CASSPREPTQPQHF
TGTGCCAGCAGCCCCCGGGAGCCCACCCAGCCCCAGCATTTT
>TRBD2|TRBJ2-7|TRBV10-3|once
CALRVAGGGYEQYF
TGTGCCCTACGAGTAGCGGGGGGGGGCTACGAGCAGTACTTC
>NA|TRBJ2-7|TRBV4-1|NA
CASSQVVTPPTGSTYEQYF
TGCGCCAGCAGCCAAGTAGTCACCCCTCCGACAGGATCTACCTACGAGCAGTACTTC
>NA|TRBJ2-7|TRBV5-5|NA
CASSLTGEAEQYF
TGTGCCAGCAGCTTGACAGGGGAGGCCGAGCAGTACTTC
>TRBD1|TRBJ2-7|TRBV9|NA
CASSFRTGVPYEQYF
TGTGCCAGCAGCTTTCGGACAGGGGTACCCTACGAGCAGTACTTC
>NA|TRBJ2-1|TRBV11-3|NA
CASSLDRRGEQFF
TGTGCCAGCAGCTTAGATCGAAGGGGCGAGCAGTTCTTC
>TRBD2|TRBJ2-1|TRBV9|NA
CASSFRTSEIGYNEQFF
TGTGCCAGCAGCTTCCGGACTAGCGAGATAGGTTACAATGAGCAGTTCTTC
>NA|TRBJ1-2|TRBV7-2|NA
CASSLFGAGSSDGYTF
TGTGCCAGCAGCTTATTCGGTGCAGGGAGTAGCGATGGCTACACCTTC
>TRBD1|TRBJ1-1|TRBV28|NA
CASKAGGLNTEAFF
TGTGCCAGCAAGGCAGGGGGCTTGAACACTGAAGCTTTCTTT
>NA|TRBJ2-2|TRBV7-8|NA
CASSLERQYTGELFF
TGTGCCAGCAGCTTAGAGAGACAGTACACCGGGGAGCTGTTTTTT
>NA|TRBJ1-1|TRBV18|NA
CASSPRTEEAFF
TGTGCCAGCTCACCCCGAACAGAGGAAGCTTTCTTT
>NA|TRBJ1-3|TRBV7-2|few
CASSLDRNLKTGNTIYF
TGTGCCAGCAGCTTAGACCGCAACTTAAAGACAGGAAACACCATATATTTT
>NA|TRBJ1-2|TRBV7-9|few
CASSFVGGTAYGYTF
TGTGCCAGCAGCTTCGTTGGGGGCACCGCTTATGGCTACACCTTC
>TRBD1|TRBJ1-1|TRBV27|NA
CASSRDRDPVMNTEAFF
TGTGCCAGCAGCCGTGACAGGGATCCTGTTATGAACACTGAAGCTTTCTTT
>TRBD1|TRBJ2-2|TRBV28|NA
CASTTGGRTGELFF
TGTGCCAGCACGACAGGGGGCAGAACCGGGGAGCTGTTTTTT
>TRBD1|TRBJ2-3|TRBV6-1|NA
CASSDWGTGVDTQYF
TGTGCCAGCAGTGATTGGGGGACAGGGGTGGATACGCAGTATTTT
>NA|TRBJ1-4|TRBV27|NA
CASSLSFRGRGEKLFF
TGTGCCAGCAGTTTATCGTTCCGGGGGCGGGGAGAAAAACTGTTTTTT
>NA|TRBJ1-2|TRBV10-2|NA
CASNIRPGYGYTF
TGCGCCAGCAATATCAGACCCGGCTATGGCTACACCTTC
>NA|TRBJ2-7|TRBV7-9|NA
CASSLEYEQYF
TGTGCCAGCAGCTTAGAATACGAGCAGTACTTC
>NA|TRBJ1-2|TRBV19|NA
CASRPGTRQNYGYTF
TGTGCCAGTAGACCCGGGACACGCCAAAACTATGGCTACACCTTC
>TRBD1|TRBJ1-1|TRBV19|NA
CASTNLGEGQGAKAFF
TGTGCCAGTACCAACCTTGGAGAGGGACAGGGGGCGAAAGCTTTCTTT